What follows are 2 T cell receptor beta chains derived from one specimen sequenced in a study of OX40 agonist ivuxolimab in advanced cancers. Some clones are missing from TCRdb's copy, which holds only in-frame ones; the method was immunoSEQ multiplex PCR. The profile covers about 49,000 clones, with 85% appearing a single time and roughly 22% taken by the ten largest. The specimen comprised CD4+ or CD8+ T cells sorted from blood, sampled in a trial of the OX40 agonist ivuxolimab. The receptors come from an adult with an advanced solid tumor such as melanoma, head and neck, liver or kidney cancer.

The chain employs TRBV5-6 and TRBJ1-1; D is undetermined. The V end lost 0 bases, the J end lost 5 bases, and 14 bases lay between the germline ends. Germline V gives CDR1 SGHDT, CDR2 YYEEEE. The CDR3 extends over 15 amino acids. In nucleotides, the CDR3 is TGTGCCAGCAGCTTGGGGCCAGGCGAAAGGACTGAAGCTTTCTTT. This translates into CASSLGPGERTEAFF.

There are a few counts of this clone. This chain uses TRBV9 with TRBJ1-1, with D unresolved. Trimming stripped 4 bases from V and 4 bases from J, with 11 bases between. Germline lookup yields CDR1 SGDLS and CDR2 YYNGEE. The CDR3 totals 13 residues. The CDR3 region is CASSPTWGTEAFF. In DNA form, the CDR3 reads TGTGCCAGCAGCCCCACGTGGGGCACTGAAGCTTTCTTT.